The source of this T cell receptor (beta chain) is a study of T-cell reconstitution after alpha-beta-depleted transplantation in children. Germline lookup yields CDR1 SNHLY and CDR2 FYNNEI. Trimming at V came to 3 bases and at J to 1 base, leaving 2 bases not matched to a gene. The CDR3 consists of 15 residues. The library targeted TCRbeta and was prepared with unique molecular identifiers. TCRdb re-derived calls from the PCR reads in MiXCR, one entry per CDR3 protein. The sample has roughly 590,000 distinct CDR3 sequences, about 15% seen once. The receptor was isolated from a human donor who donated a stem cell graft to a child with acute myeloid leukemia. The chain is built from TRBV2 and TRBJ2-1, with TRBD2 matching over 8 bases. This specimen was PBMCs from the stem cell graft donor, taken from the stem cell graft. CDR3 DNA sequence: TGTGCCAGCAGTGAGACTAGCGCATCCTACAATGAGCAGTTCTTC. Translating it yields CASSETSASYNEQFF.